The following is a T cell receptor (beta chain) sequence with its context. The antigen is not known. V was clipped by 4 bases and J by 3 bases, with 13 bases between them. The length of the CDR3 is 15 residues. Per the germline V gene, CDR1 is MNHEY and CDR2 is SVGAGI. The data were taken from a study of shared clonotypes between healthy human individuals. Study-level findings and limits: For naive CD4 cells, 5% to 6.5% of clonotypes were shared across a few donors. Generally, naive subsets came out with larger estimated richness than memory subsets.

The CD8 memory fraction combined CD45RO+ cells with TemRA cells (CCR7-negative CD45RA+). Here immunoSEQ multiplex PCR was the method, and the copy in TCRdb shows in-frame clones only, minus some. Of a few hundred thousand clones in the sample, around 86% were seen once. This clonotype was obtained from a man aged 18 to 29 in good health. Sequencing was performed on memory CD8+ T cells sorted from blood. This sample's subset: CD45RO+ cells pooled with CCR7-negative TemRA cells. The rearrangement links TRBV6-5 to TRBJ2-1; TRBD1 is a possible D gene (6 bases). The CDR3 region is CASSFLAGDYNEQFF. CDR3 bases: TGTGCCAGCAGTTTCCTAGCAGGGGACTACAATGAGCAGTTCTTC.